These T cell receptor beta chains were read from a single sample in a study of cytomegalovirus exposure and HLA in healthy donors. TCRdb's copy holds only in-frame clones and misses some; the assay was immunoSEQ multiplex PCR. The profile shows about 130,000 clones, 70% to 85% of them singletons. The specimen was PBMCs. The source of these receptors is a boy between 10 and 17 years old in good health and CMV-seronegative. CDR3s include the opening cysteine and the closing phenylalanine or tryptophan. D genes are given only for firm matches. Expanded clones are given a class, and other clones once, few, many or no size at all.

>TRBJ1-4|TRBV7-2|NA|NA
TGTGCCAGCAGCTTAGTTCGGGGGGAAAAACTGTTTTTT
CASSLVRGEKLFF
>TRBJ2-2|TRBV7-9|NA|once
TGTGCCAGCAGCCAACAGACACACACCGGGGAGCTGTTTTTT
CASSQQTHTGELFF
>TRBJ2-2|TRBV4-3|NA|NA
TGCGCCAGCAGCCCCGGGACTTCTTATAACACCGGGGAGCTGTTTTTT
CASSPGTSYNTGELFF
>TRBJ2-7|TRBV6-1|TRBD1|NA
TGTGCCAGCAGGTTGGGACAGGGAATCTACGAGCAGTACTTC
CASRLGQGIYEQYF
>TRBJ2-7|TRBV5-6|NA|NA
TGTGCCAGCAGCTTCTGGGAGGAGCAGTACTTC
CASSFWEEQYF
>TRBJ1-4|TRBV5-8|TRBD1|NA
TGTGCCAGCAGCGACAGGGGATTTGAAAAACTGTTTTTT
CASSDRGFEKLFF
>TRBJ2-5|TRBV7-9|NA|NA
TGTGCCAGCAGCCCGCGGGCCTTAGGCTTGGAGACCCAGTACTTC
CASSPRALGLETQYF
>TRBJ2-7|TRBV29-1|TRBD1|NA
TGCAGCGTGCCGGGACAGGGGATTATCTACGAGCAGTACTTC
CSVPGQGIIYEQYF
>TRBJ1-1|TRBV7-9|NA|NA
TGTGCCAGCAGCTTAGCGGCAGGGATTCGGAACACTGAAGCTTTCTTT
CASSLAAGIRNTEAFF
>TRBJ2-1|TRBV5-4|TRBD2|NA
TGTGCCAGCAGCTGGGGACTAGCGGGAGGGCCGGGAGGAAATGAGCAGTTCTTC
CASSWGLAGGPGGNEQFF
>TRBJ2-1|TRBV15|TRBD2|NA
TGTGCCACCAGCACCGAAGCGGGGGGGCGGAATGAGCAGTTCTTC
CATSTEAGGRNEQFF
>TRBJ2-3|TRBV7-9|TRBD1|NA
TGTGCCAGCAGCTTATCTAACAGGGGGTCAGCAGATACGCAGTATTTT
CASSLSNRGSADTQYF
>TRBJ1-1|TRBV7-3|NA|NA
TGTGCCAGCAGCTCCTCGACAGGGAACACTGAAGCTTTCTTT
CASSSSTGNTEAFF
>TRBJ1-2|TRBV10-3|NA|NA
TGTGCCATCATGGGGGCAGGGGAAGGTGGCTACACCTTC
CAIMGAGEGGYTF
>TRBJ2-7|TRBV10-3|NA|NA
TGTGCCATCAGTGTCTCGGGAAGCTTTTACGAGCAGTACTTC
CAISVSGSFYEQYF
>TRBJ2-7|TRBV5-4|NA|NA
TGTGCCAGCAGCTTATACCGGGACGAGCAGTACTTC
CASSLYRDEQYF
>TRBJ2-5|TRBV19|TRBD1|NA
TGTGCCAGTAGTATCCGGGGACAGGGGTTGTCGATGGAGACCCAGTACTTC
CASSIRGQGLSMETQYF
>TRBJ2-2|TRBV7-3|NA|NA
TGTGCCAGCAGCACATCAGGGGACACCGGGGAGCTGTTTTTT
CASSTSGDTGELFF
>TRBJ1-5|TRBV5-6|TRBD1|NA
TGTGCCAGCAGCTATGGACAGGCAAATCAGCCCCAGCATTTT
CASSYGQANQPQHF
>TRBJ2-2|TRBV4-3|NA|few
TGCGCCAGCAGCCAAGATCGGTTCTCCGGGGAGCTGTTTTTT
CASSQDRFSGELFF
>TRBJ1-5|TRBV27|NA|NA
TGTGCCAGCAGTTACGCAGCGAGCAATCAGCCCCAGCATTTT
CASSYAASNQPQHF
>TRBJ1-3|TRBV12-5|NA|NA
TGTGCTAGTGGTTTGGCCAGGCTATACTCTGGAAACACCATATATTTT
CASGLARLYSGNTIYF
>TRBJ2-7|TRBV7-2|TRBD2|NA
TGTGCCACCGGGACTAGCGGGGGGTACGAGCAGTACTTC
CATGTSGGYEQYF
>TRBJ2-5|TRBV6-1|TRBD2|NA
TGTGCCAGCAGTGAACGGGCGGGGAGGGGCCAAGAGACCCAGTACTTC
CASSERAGRGQETQYF
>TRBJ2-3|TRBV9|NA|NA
TGTGCCAGCAGCGTAGGAAGGACAGCTACTAGCACAGATACGCAGTATTTT
CASSVGRTATSTDTQYF
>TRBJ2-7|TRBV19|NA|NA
TGTGCCAGCCGACAGGGTTGGGCCAGGGAGGACGAGCAGTACTTC
CASRQGWAREDEQYF
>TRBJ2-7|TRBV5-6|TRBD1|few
TGTGCCAGCAGCTTGAGTCCTGGGACAGGGTTGTACGAGCAGTACTTC
CASSLSPGTGLYEQYF
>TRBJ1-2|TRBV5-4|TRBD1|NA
TGTGCCAGCAGTAGCGGGACAGCATTAAACTATGGCTACACCTTC
CASSSGTALNYGYTF
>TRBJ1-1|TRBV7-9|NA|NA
TGTTCCAGCAGCGGAGGGACGGCATACACTGAAGCTTTCTTT
CSSSGGTAYTEAFF
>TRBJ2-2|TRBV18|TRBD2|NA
TGTGCCAGCTCAGGGACTAGCGGTTACACCGGGGAGCTGTTTTTT
CASSGTSGYTGELFF
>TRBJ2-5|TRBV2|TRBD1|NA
TGTGCCAGCAAGGACAGGGGTTCGGAGACCCAGTACTTC
CASKDRGSETQYF
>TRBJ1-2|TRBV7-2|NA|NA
TGTGCCAGCAGCTTGTCAACAGGGATCTATGGCTACACCTTC
CASSLSTGIYGYTF
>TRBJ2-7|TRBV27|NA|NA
TGTGCCAGCAGTTTCCAGACAAGCACCTACGAGCAGTACTTC
CASSFQTSTYEQYF
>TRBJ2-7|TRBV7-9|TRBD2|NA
TGTGCCAGCAGCAAAACTAGCGGGAGTTACGAGCAGTACTTC
CASSKTSGSYEQYF
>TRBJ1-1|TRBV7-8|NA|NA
TGTGCCAGCAGGTCCCCCAGGAACACTGAAGCTTTCTTT
CASRSPRNTEAFF
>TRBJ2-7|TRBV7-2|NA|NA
TGTGCCAGCAGCTTATTTCAGTTCTACGAGCAGTACTTC
CASSLFQFYEQYF
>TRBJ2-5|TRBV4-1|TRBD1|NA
TGCGCCAGCAGCTTACGGGACAGGGGAATCCAAGAGACCCAGTACTTC
CASSLRDRGIQETQYF
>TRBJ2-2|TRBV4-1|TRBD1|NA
TGCGCCAGCAGCCAAGAAGGACAGGGAATCTCCGGGGAGCTGTTTTTT
CASSQEGQGISGELFF
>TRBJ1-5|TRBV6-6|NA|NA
TGTGCCAGCTTAGGCACTGGGGGGATTAATCAGCCCCAGCATTTT
CASLGTGGINQPQHF
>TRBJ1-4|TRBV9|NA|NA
TGTGCCAGCAGCGTATCTTTTGGACAGCTGGAAAAACTGTTTTTT
CASSVSFGQLEKLFF
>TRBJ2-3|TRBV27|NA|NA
TGTGCCAGCAGTTACTCTAGCACAGATACGCAGTATTTT
CASSYSSTDTQYF
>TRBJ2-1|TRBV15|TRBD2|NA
TGTGCCACCAGGGTCCTAGCGGGGAGTTATGAGCAGTTCTTC
CATRVLAGSYEQFF
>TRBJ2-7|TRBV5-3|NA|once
TGTGCCAGAAGCCCCCAAATAAACAGGGAAGAGTACTTC
CARSPQINREEYF
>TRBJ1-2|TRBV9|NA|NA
TGTGCCAGCAGTAGATACTATGGCTACACCTTC
CASSRYYGYTF
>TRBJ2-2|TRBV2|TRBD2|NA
TGTGCCAGCAGTGAAATAGCGGGGACTAGCACCGGGGAGCTGTTTTTT
CASSEIAGTSTGELFF
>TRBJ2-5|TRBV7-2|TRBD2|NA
TGTGCCAGCAGCTTGACTAGCGGGGTAGAGGAGACCCAGTACTTC
CASSLTSGVEETQYF
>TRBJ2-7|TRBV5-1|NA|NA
TGCGCCAGCAGCGAACAGGTAGACGCCGAGCAGTACTTC
CASSEQVDAEQYF
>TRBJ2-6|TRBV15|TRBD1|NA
TGTGCCACCAGCAGTCGACAGGGGTGGCCTGGGGCCAACGTCCTGACTTTC
CATSSRQGWPGANVLTF
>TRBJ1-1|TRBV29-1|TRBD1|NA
TGCAGCGCAGCGGACAGGGGTGGCACTGAAGCTTTCTTT
CSAADRGGTEAFF
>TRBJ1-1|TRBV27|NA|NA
TGTGCCAGCAGTCTAGGACAGCTGGCTTTCTTT
CASSLGQLAFF
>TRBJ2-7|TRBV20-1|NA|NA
TGCAGTGCCTCGACAGGTTTCGAGCAGTACTTC
CSASTGFEQYF
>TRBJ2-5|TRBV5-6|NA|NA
TGTGCCAGCAGCTTCATCGGGACACACCAAGAGACCCAGTACTTC
CASSFIGTHQETQYF
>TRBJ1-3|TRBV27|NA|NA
TGTGCCAGCGCGGGCCACTCTGGAAACACCATATATTTT
CASAGHSGNTIYF
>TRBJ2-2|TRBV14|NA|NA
TGTGCCAGCAGCCAAGATCCAGGACAGATCACCGGGGAGCTGTTTTTT
CASSQDPGQITGELFF
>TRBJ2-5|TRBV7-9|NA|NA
TGTGCCAGCAGCTCCGAGCAGGGGCAGGGAGAGACCCAGTACTTC
CASSSEQGQGETQYF
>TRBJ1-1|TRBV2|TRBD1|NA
TGTGCCAGCAGTGAGGGGGTGGCAGGGGGTGGTGACACTGAAGCTTTCTTT
CASSEGVAGGGDTEAFF
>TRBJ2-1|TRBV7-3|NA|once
TGTGCCAGCAGCTTAGGGTTAGCCAACAATGAGCAGTTCTTC
CASSLGLANNEQFF